This T cell receptor beta chain was captured in a study of OX40 agonist ivuxolimab in advanced cancers. Assay: immunoSEQ multiplex PCR; the TCRdb copy retains only in-frame clones and omits some. The profile shows some 72,000 clones, 85% to 95% of them singletons. CDR1 and CDR2 from the germline V gene are SGHDN and FVKESK. The CDR3 sequence is 15 residues long. V was cut by 1 base and J by 4 bases, with 11 bases left in between. The gene calls are TRBV14 and TRBJ1-3, with D tentatively TRBD1 (5 bases). The sequenced sample was CD4+ or CD8+ T cells sorted from blood, obtained in a trial of the OX40 agonist ivuxolimab. This TCR derives from an adult with an advanced solid tumor such as melanoma, head and neck, liver or kidney cancer. CDR3 sequence: CASSQVAGAGNTIYF. Written as DNA, the CDR3 is TGTGCCAGCAGCCAAGTCGCCGGGGCCGGAAACACCATATATTTT.